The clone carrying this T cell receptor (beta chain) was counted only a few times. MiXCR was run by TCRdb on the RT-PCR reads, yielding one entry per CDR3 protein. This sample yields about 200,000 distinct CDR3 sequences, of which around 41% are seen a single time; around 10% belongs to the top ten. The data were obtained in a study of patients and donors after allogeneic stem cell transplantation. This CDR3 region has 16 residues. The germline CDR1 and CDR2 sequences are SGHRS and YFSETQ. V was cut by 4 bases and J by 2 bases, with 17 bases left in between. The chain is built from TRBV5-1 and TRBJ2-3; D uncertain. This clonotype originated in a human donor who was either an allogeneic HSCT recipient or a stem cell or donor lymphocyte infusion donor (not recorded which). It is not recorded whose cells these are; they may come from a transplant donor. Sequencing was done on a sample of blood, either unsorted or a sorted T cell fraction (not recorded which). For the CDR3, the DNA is TGCGCCAGCAGCCCCAAGGATTTCTACCCCACAGATACGCAGTATTTT. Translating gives CASSPKDFYPTDTQYF. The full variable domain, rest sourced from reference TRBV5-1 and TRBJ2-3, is KAGVTQTPRYLIKTRGQQVTLSCSPISGHRSVSWYQQTPGQGLQFLFEYFSETQRNKGNFPGRFSGRQFSNSRSEMNVSTLELGDSALYLCASSPKDFYPTDTQYFGPGTRLTVL.